The 4 T cell receptor beta chains presented below share a single source sample, sequenced in a study of T cell responses to AZD1222 COVID-19 vaccine. Here immunoSEQ multiplex PCR was the method, and the copy in TCRdb shows in-frame clones only, minus some. The sample yields about 190,000 clones, 92% seen once. The sequenced sample was peripheral blood, obtained on day 0 of AZD1222 vaccination. The source is an adult in good health.

The rearrangement uses TRBV11-2 and TRBJ1-6; 8 bases line up with TRBD1. The CDR3 sequence is 15 residues long. From germline, CDR1 is SGHAT and CDR2 FQNNGV. The V segment lost 2 bases and the J segment 9 bases; nucleotides outside the gene matches: 6. The CDR3, as DNA: TGTGCCAGCAGCTTAAGCCCAGGGGGCGGTTCACCCCTCCACTTT. This sequence encodes CASSLSPGGGSPLHF.

V gene TRBV4-1 combines with J gene TRBJ2-5; 14 bases are shared with TRBD2. Losses at the gene ends were 0 bases for V and 1 base for J; bases not matched to a gene: 4. The germline V gene has CDR1 MGHRA and CDR2 YSYEKL. The CDR3 is 18 amino acids. Here the CDR3 reads CASSQDLGLAGGQETQYF. CDR3 sequence (DNA): TGCGCCAGCAGCCAAGATCTAGGACTAGCGGGGGGCCAAGAGACCCAGTACTTC.

This chain uses TRBV13 with TRBJ1-2, with D uncertain. This CDR3 has 17 residues. V was shortened by 0 bases and J by 5 bases, with 19 bases between the two germline ends. In germline, CDR1 is PRHDT, CDR2 FYEKMQ (reference sequence). The CDR3 coding sequence is TGTGCCAGCAGCTTAGGTCACACTCCCATACCTTCATATGGCTACACCTTC. This translates into CASSLGHTPIPSYGYTF.

V is TRBV20-1 and J is TRBJ2-5, with 8 nucleotides matching TRBD2. CDR3 length: 16 amino acids. From germline, CDR1 is DFQATT and CDR2 SNEGSKA (reference sequence). V was pared by 3 bases and J by 3 bases, with 12 bases of the junction left unmatched. This CDR3 reads CSASWRERGREETQYF. DNA of the CDR3: TGCAGTGCTAGTTGGCGTGAGCGGGGGCGGGAAGAGACCCAGTACTTC.